This paragraph covers one TCR beta chain sequence. The antigen remains undetermined. The ends lost 0 bases at V and 4 bases at J; junction bases unmatched: 8. This CDR3 region has 16 residues. Per germline, CDR1 MNHNS and CDR2 SASEGT. This entry belongs to a study of cytomegalovirus exposure and HLA in healthy donors. Points from the study as a whole: Fewer N-insertions than the roughly 630-donor mean were reportedly shown by an Asian-associated ancestry cluster in a later analysis. CMV serostatus was the sole immune exposure information available. In an earlier analysis, about 90% or about 30%: the productive usage of most TCR beta V segments. Most TCR sequences were rare, but some public TCRs occurred in many donors.

This PCR relied on a set of 60 Vbeta primers and 13 Jbeta primers. TCRdb keeps only in-frame clones here, not all; method: immunoSEQ multiplex PCR. This sample has about 140,000 clones, with roughly four fifths found just once. Sequenced sample: PBMCs. The source of this sequence is a female donor in good health and CMV-seronegative. The rearrangement links TRBV6-1 to TRBJ2-7, with TRBD1 identical over 8 bases. The CDR3 coding sequence is TGTGCCAGCAGTGAAGCGGCGCAGGGGGCGTCTTACGAGCAGTACTTC. Amino acid sequence: CASSEAAQGASYEQYF.